The clone carrying this TCR beta chain was detected only a few times. The antigen remains unidentified. These data originate in a study of identifying expanded T cells in peripheral blood. General study results and limits: Over around two and four weeks, about 16.4 and 19 clones changed, versus 1.2 between replicates. Across healthy donors, higher total template counts meant significantly greater approximately two-week count variance.

Healthy donors had no documented immune events, such as infections, while sampled. Sequencing used immunoSEQ multiplex PCR; TCRdb keeps in-frame clones, though not all of them. The sample includes some 120,000 clones, 84% of them seen just once. Looked up from germline, CDR1 is SGHNT and CDR2 is YYREEE (reference sequence). V was pared by 1 base and J by 3 bases, with 7 bases between. The CDR3 runs to 13 residues. The sequence derives from a person between 18 and 70 years old in good health. The chain has TRBV5-4 and TRBJ2-5; D remains unclear. Sequencing was carried out using blood. CDR3 sequence reads: CASSLSPEETQYF. The DNA for the CDR3 is TGTGCCAGCAGCTTGTCACCAGAAGAGACCCAGTACTTC.